Each of the 26 T cell receptor beta chains below was sequenced from the same sample in a study of blood T cell repertoires in COVID-19. Generated by immunoSEQ multiplex PCR, the TCRdb table keeps only in-frame clones and is missing some. Of roughly 50,000 clones listed, approximately 83% are singletons. The source material was peripheral blood. These receptors came from an elderly woman with COVID-19, enrolled during active disease.

The V and J genes are TRBV9 and TRBJ2-7; TRBD1 agrees at 7 bases. The germline gives CDR1 SGDLS, CDR2 YYNGEE. V lost 0 bases and J lost 4; bases outside the gene matches: 7. This CDR3 contains 15 residues. The CDR3 DNA follows: TGTGCCAGCAGCGTAGCCTGGGACAGCCTTTACGAGCAGTACTTC. This translates into CASSVAWDSLYEQYF.

The chain combines TRBV19 with TRBJ2-7; D gene unclear. CDR3 size: 16 residues. CDR1 and CDR2 (germline): LNHDA, SQIVND (reference sequence). V lost 6 bases and J lost 6, with 24 bases in between. CDR3 in DNA: TGTGCCAGTAGCCCGCACGACTTAGGCCGATGGAGCGAGCAGTACTTC. Translated: CASSPHDLGRWSEQYF.

The chain joins TRBV4-3 to TRBJ2-1; a possible D gene is TRBD1 (6 bases). Trimming shortened V by 4 bases and J by 11 bases, and 18 bases separated the two germline ends. This CDR3 spans 14 amino acids. CDR1 and CDR2 from the germline V gene are LGHNA and YSLEER. DNA of the CDR3: TGCGCCAGCAGCCCCCGATTGACAGGCCGGAAGCAGTTCTTC. Translating gives CASSPRLTGRKQFF.

With regard to this clone: Germline and junction disagree at one end, which may indicate a read error. Other DNA sequences in this specimen translate into the identical CDR3. The chain combines TRBV7-9 with TRBJ2-5; D is possibly TRBD1 (6 bases). Per germline, CDR1 SEHNR and CDR2 FQNEAQ (reference sequence). The length of the CDR3 is 16 residues. CDR3 region: CASSSYLLGGQETQYF. CDR3 nucleotides: TGCGCCAGCAGCTCCTACTTATTAGGGGGCCAAGAGACCCAGTACTTC.

The chain couples TRBV5-5 to TRBJ2-5; TRBD2 agrees at 12 bases. V lost 2 bases to trimming and J lost 9 bases; unmatched junction nucleotides: 8. This CDR3 region has 15 residues. Germline lookup yields CDR1 SGHKS and CDR2 YYEKEE (reference sequence). The CDR3 coding sequence is TGTGCCAGCAGCTTTCAGGCCGGGACTAGCGGGTCCCAGTACTTC. Its translation: CASSFQAGTSGSQYF.

This chain links TRBV2 with TRBJ2-7; 9 bases map to TRBD1. The length of the CDR3 is 14 residues. The V gene's germline CDR1 is SNHLY and CDR2 FYNNEI. Unmatched junction bases numbered 11, after V lost 6 bases and J lost 8 bases. DNA of the CDR3: TGTGCCAGCAGGACCTCGGGACAGGGCGGGCAGCAGTACTTC. Translating gives CASRTSGQGGQQYF. The whole variable domain, filled in from reference TRBV2 and TRBJ2-7, reads EPEVTQTPSHQVTQMGQEVILRCVPISNHLYFYWYRQILGQKVEFLVSFYNNEISEKSEIFDDQFSVERPDGSNFTLKIRSTKLEDSAMYFCASRTSGQGGQQYFGPGTRLTVT.

The sample holds one count of this clone. The rearrangement links TRBV7-2 to TRBJ2-7; TRBD2 might be the D (7 bases). The CDR3 is 21 amino acids. Per germline, CDR1 SGHTA and CDR2 FQGNSA. The ends were cut back, 0 bases at V and 0 bases at J, with 27 bases in the middle. The CDR3 DNA follows: TGTGCCAGCAGCTTAGCGGGGGGGCCTTTCTTAGGGGTGCGAAGCTCCTACGAGCAGTACTTC. Translating gives CASSLAGGPFLGVRSSYEQYF.

This chain joins TRBV7-9 and TRBJ2-5; D remains ambiguous. Deletions cut 5 bases from V and 3 bases from J, with 19 bases between. The CDR3 sequence is 16 residues long. The germline V gene has CDR1 SEHNR and CDR2 FQNEAQ (reference sequence). CDR3 coding DNA: TGTGCCAGCAGCCTAAGATGGGCCTACACAGAAGAGACCCAGTACTTC. Its protein product is CASSLRWAYTEETQYF.

This chain joins TRBV12-5 and TRBJ1-3; D not certain. The CDR3 spans 13 residues. Trimming pared 7 bases from V and 0 bases from J, leaving 7 bases between. The germline V gene has CDR1 LGHNT and CDR2 FRNRAP. For the CDR3, the DNA is TGTGCTAGTGTGCTAGACTCTGGAAACACCATATATTTT. Translated: CASVLDSGNTIYF.

In nucleotides, the CDR3 is TGCGCCAGCAGATTAACACCCACAGATACGCAGTATTTT. As protein: CASRLTPTDTQYF. This rearrangement joins TRBV5-1 to TRBJ2-3; D call uncertain. The CDR3 is 13 residues long. V lost 5 bases, J lost 2 bases, and 9 bases lay in between. Germline V lookup: CDR1 SGHRS, CDR2 YFSETQ.

This rearrangement joins TRBV9 to TRBJ2-7, with 7 bases matching TRBD1. Per germline, CDR1 SGDLS and CDR2 YYNGEE. The length of the CDR3 is 13 residues. Unmatched junction bases numbered 0, after V lost 0 bases and J lost 3 bases. DNA for the CDR3: TGTGCCAGCAGCGTAGGGGACAGCTACGAGCAGTACTTC. Protein: CASSVGDSYEQYF.

In its sample, this clone was seen a few times. The rearrangement uses TRBV11-2 and TRBJ2-5; D uncertain. The V gene lost 4 bases and the J gene lost 2 bases, with 8 bases spanning the gap. The CDR3 extends over 13 amino acids. Germline V gene lookup returns CDR1 SGHAT and CDR2 FQNNGV. CDR3 coding DNA: TGTGCCAGCAGCTCGGCCAGGCAAGAGACCCAGTACTTC. Its translation: CASSSARQETQYF.

The rearrangement joins TRBV6-2 or TRBV6-3 to TRBJ2-7; 7 positions agree with TRBD1. The CDR3 has 13 amino acids. V shed 5 bases, J shed 4 bases, and the junction held 5 bases outside the gene matches. From germline, CDR1 is MNHEY and CDR2 SVGEGT. The DNA of the CDR3 is TGTGCCAGCAGTGGAGACAGGGCTTACGAGCAGTACTTC. Protein product: CASSGDRAYEQYF.

The rearrangement links TRBV4-1 to TRBJ1-1; 8 nucleotides line up with TRBD1. The CDR3 spans 15 residues. Per germline, CDR1 MGHRA and CDR2 YSYEKL. V trimming: 5 bases; J trimming: 1 base; junction bases outside the gene matches: 6. DNA of the CDR3: TGCGCCAGCAGCGACTCGGGACAGGCGAACACTGAAGCTTTCTTT. Encoded protein: CASSDSGQANTEAFF.

The chain combines TRBV5-1 with TRBJ1-1; 7 nucleotides agree with TRBD1. V shed 4 bases, J shed 1 base, and the junction held 19 bases outside the gene matches. The CDR3 totals 19 residues. CDR1 is SGHRS, CDR2 YFSETQ, per germline. The CDR3 loop is CASSPRTGSGPTGNTEAFF. The DNA for the CDR3 is TGCGCCAGCAGCCCCCGGACAGGTAGTGGGCCTACTGGGAACACTGAAGCTTTCTTT. Together with reference TRBV5-1 and TRBJ1-1, the CDR3 gives the full variable domain: KAGVTQTPRYLIKTRGQQVTLSCSPISGHRSVSWYQQTPGQGLQFLFEYFSETQRNKGNFPGRFSGRQFSNSRSEMNVSTLELGDSALYLCASSPRTGSGPTGNTEAFFGQGTRLTVV.

The chain joins TRBV4-3 to TRBJ2-2; maybe TRBD2 (5 bases). V gave up 1 base and J gave up 7 bases, with 19 bases separating them. The germline V gene encodes CDR1 LGHNA and CDR2 YSLEER. The CDR3 length is 17 residues. CDR3 protein: CASSQVMGSQGIGELFF. The CDR3 DNA reads TGCGCCAGCAGCCAAGTCATGGGGAGCCAAGGCATCGGGGAGCTGTTTTTT.

The genes are TRBV5-1 and TRBJ2-1; TRBD2 agrees at 9 bases. This CDR3 region has 18 residues. V lost 0 bases and J lost 0; bases outside the gene matches: 7. Per the germline V gene, CDR1 is SGHRS and CDR2 is YFSETQ. The CDR3 region has the DNA TGCGCCAGCAGCTTGGCTAGCGGGACCCAGAGCTCCTACAATGAGCAGTTCTTC. Protein product: CASSLASGTQSSYNEQFF.

The chain couples TRBV7-2 to TRBJ1-2; 8 positions agree with TRBD1. Germline lookup yields CDR1 SGHTA and CDR2 FQGNSA. The junction had 15 bases not matched to a gene; V was cut back by 8 bases and J by 7 bases. The CDR3 covers 15 residues. Here the CDR3 reads CASAPNTGTGSGYTF. The CDR3 DNA follows: TGTGCCAGCGCCCCCAACACCGGGACAGGTAGTGGCTACACCTTC.

The chain has TRBV27 and TRBJ1-6; tentatively, D is TRBD1 (5 bases). The germline V gene encodes CDR1 MNHEY and CDR2 SMNVEV (reference sequence). The CDR3 consists of 13 residues. Trimming shortened V by 4 bases and J by 9 bases, and 10 bases separated the two germline ends. The CDR3 DNA follows: TGTGCCAGCAGTTGGGCAGGGATTTCACCCCTCCACTTT. Translating it yields CASSWAGISPLHF.

This rearrangement joins TRBV10-3 to TRBJ2-7; 9 nucleotides line up with TRBD2. CDR1 is ENHRY, CDR2 SYGVKD, per germline. With V trimmed by 3 bases and J by 4 bases, 4 bases remained unmatched. CDR3 length: 14 amino acids. CDR3 DNA sequence: TGTGCCATCAGTGATAGCGGGGGAGCGTACGAGCAGTACTTC. As protein: CAISDSGGAYEQYF.

This clone was seen only once. The V call is TRBV9, the J call TRBJ2-5, with TRBD2 identical over 8 bases. Germline trimming cut 0 bases from V and 5 bases from J; bases unmatched to any gene: 9. Germline CDR1 reads SGDLS; CDR2 reads YYNGEE. The CDR3 loop spans 16 amino acids. The CDR3 here is CASSVARREGLETQYF. The DNA of the CDR3 is TGTGCCAGCAGCGTAGCTCGACGGGAGGGCCTGGAGACCCAGTACTTC.

This rearrangement joins TRBV19 to TRBJ2-1; TRBD2 is a possible D gene (5 bases). The CDR3 loop spans 16 amino acids. Trimming removed 7 bases at V and 0 bases at J, with 16 bases between. Germline V gives CDR1 LNHDA, CDR2 SQIVND (reference sequence). CDR3 bases: TGTGCCAGTAACTATAGGACTTCGAGCTCCTACAATGAGCAGTTCTTC. Translated: CASNYRTSSSYNEQFF.

The rearrangement links TRBV6-5 to TRBJ1-6, with 7 bases identical to TRBD1. Trimming cost V 6 bases and J 4 bases; bases outside gene matches: 6. Germline V gives CDR1 MNHEY, CDR2 SVGAGI. The CDR3 is 15 residues long. CDR3 sequence (DNA): TGTGCCAGCAGACGGGACAGCTTTTATAATTCACCCCTCCACTTT. Translation gives CASRRDSFYNSPLHF.

This clone is a singleton in its sample. The chain employs TRBV5-1 and TRBJ2-7, with 15 bases lining up with TRBD2. With V trimmed by 4 bases and J by 4 bases, 6 bases remained unmatched. The CDR3 is made up of 16 amino acids. The germline gives CDR1 SGHRS, CDR2 YFSETQ. CDR3 sequence: CASSNGTSGGWYEQYF. CDR3 in DNA: TGCGCCAGCAGCAACGGGACTAGCGGGGGGTGGTACGAGCAGTACTTC.

This CDR3 reads CASILRTGAGQPQHF. CDR3 nucleotide sequence: TGTGCCAGCATCCTGCGGACAGGGGCTGGCCAGCCCCAGCATTTT. The rearrangement uses TRBV28 and TRBJ1-5, with TRBD1 identical over 9 bases. V shed 7 bases and J 7 bases; nucleotides not matched to a gene: 11. The germline V gene has CDR1 MDHEN and CDR2 SYDVKM. The CDR3 is 15 residues long.

The chain carries TRBV7-2 and TRBJ2-5, with a tentative D call TRBD2 (5 bases). Germline V CDR1 and CDR2: SGHTA, FQGNSA. The CDR3 contains 15 residues. The ends were cut back, 1 base at V and 5 bases at J, with 14 bases in the middle. The CDR3, as DNA: TGTGCCAGCAGCTTAGACGGGAACGGTATCGAGACCCAGTACTTC. Translation: CASSLDGNGIETQYF.